These 19 T cell receptor beta chains came from one sample sequenced in a study of T cell responses to AZD1222 COVID-19 vaccine. TCRdb's copy holds only in-frame clones and misses some; the assay was immunoSEQ multiplex PCR. This sample has about 110,000 clones; under 90% occur once, and the top ten carry roughly 4.1%. The material sequenced was peripheral blood, taken on day 0 of AZD1222 vaccination. The receptors were sampled from an adult in good health.

The J gene is TRBJ1-1, the V gene TRBV3-1 (or the pseudogene TRBV3-2); TRBD1 is a possible D gene (6 bases). Germline V gives CDR1 LGHDT, CDR2 YNNKEL (reference sequence). The V end was cut by 4 bases, the J end by 0 bases, with 12 bases between. The CDR3 runs to 15 residues. The CDR3 spells CASSPRTVMNTEAFF. The CDR3 nucleotides read TGTGCCAGCAGCCCCCGGACAGTCATGAACACTGAAGCTTTCTTT.

The V call is TRBV6-5, the J call TRBJ1-5; TRBD1 matches 7 bases. Losses at the gene ends were 3 bases for V and 4 bases for J; bases not matched to a gene: 9. The length of the CDR3 is 16 residues. Looked up from germline, CDR1 is MNHEY and CDR2 is SVGAGI. The CDR3 DNA sequence: TGTGCCAGCAGTTATATCCCCCCGGACAGGAATCAGCCCCAGCATTTT. Protein sequence: CASSYIPPDRNQPQHF.

This chain links TRBV29-1 with TRBJ2-1, with 11 bases aligning to TRBD2. Germline lookup yields CDR1 SQVTM and CDR2 ANQGSEA. V shed 1 base, J shed 7 bases, and the junction held 3 bases outside the gene matches. This CDR3 spans 14 amino acids. CDR3: CSVEASGRRNEQFF. CDR3 DNA: TGCAGCGTTGAAGCTAGCGGGAGGAGGAATGAGCAGTTCTTC.

The chain employs TRBV5-4 and TRBJ2-1, with D perhaps matching TRBD1 (5 bases). CDR3 length equals 15 residues. V shed 1 base and J shed 6 bases, with 14 bases lying between them. Germline V gene data show CDR1 as SGHNT and CDR2 as YYREEE (reference sequence). CDR3 amino acids: CASSLLSQGINEQFF. The CDR3, as DNA: TGTGCCAGCAGCTTGTTGTCCCAGGGCATCAATGAGCAGTTCTTC.

The CDR3 nucleotides read TGTGCCTGGGGAAGACTAGCGGGAGATGGGGAGACCCAGTACTTC. Protein product: CAWGRLAGDGETQYF. V and J are TRBV30 and TRBJ2-5, with 12 bases fitting TRBD2. V gave up 5 bases and J gave up 5 bases; unmatched junction bases: 9. The CDR3 loop spans 15 amino acids. In germline, CDR1 is GTSNPN, CDR2 SVGIG (reference sequence).

J is TRBJ1-5 and V is TRBV19, with a tentative D call TRBD1 (6 bases). The CDR3 totals 16 residues. Deletions cut 1 base from V and 2 bases from J, with 12 bases between. The germline V gene has CDR1 LNHDA and CDR2 SQIVND (reference sequence). In DNA form, the CDR3 reads TGTGCCAGTAGTATAGCCCACAGGGTAGGCAATCAGCCCCAGCATTTT. This sequence encodes CASSIAHRVGNQPQHF.

The chain is built from TRBV7-2 and TRBJ1-1; the match to TRBD1 covers 7 bases. Per germline, CDR1 SGHTA and CDR2 FQGNSA. This CDR3 spans 15 amino acids. Trimming took 6 bases from V and 4 from J; bases not matched to a gene: 11. CDR3 protein: CASSIRGTAVTEAFF. The CDR3 DNA follows: TGTGCCAGCAGTATAAGGGGGACAGCCGTCACTGAAGCTTTCTTT.

The gene calls are TRBV7-9 and TRBJ1-6; 8 nucleotides agree with TRBD1. Germline assignment: CDR1 SEHNR and CDR2 FQNEAQ (reference sequence). The V and J ends lost 5 bases and 7 bases, in that order; junction bases with no gene match: 7. The CDR3 length is 15 residues. The CDR3 here is CASSEGQGLNSPLHF. CDR3 in DNA: TGTGCCAGCAGCGAAGGACAGGGACTGAATTCACCCCTCCACTTT.

The rearrangement links TRBV29-1 to TRBJ2-3; TRBD1 might be the D (5 bases). Trimming pared 4 bases from V and 4 bases from J, leaving 15 bases between. The CDR3 runs 14 residues. In germline, CDR1 is SQVTM, CDR2 ANQGSEA. The CDR3 region is CSVGVHLRADTQYF. CDR3 bases: TGCAGCGTTGGCGTACACCTCAGGGCAGATACGCAGTATTTT.

This chain connects TRBV15 to TRBJ2-7; 7 positions match TRBD1. CDR1 LNHNV and CDR2 YYDKDF come from the germline V gene (reference sequence). V trimming: 0 bases; J trimming: 6 bases; junction bases outside the gene matches: 5. This CDR3 is 14 amino acids long. The CDR3 nucleotides read TGTGCCACCAGCAGAGATCATAGGGGGCTCGAGCAGTACTTC. This sequence encodes CATSRDHRGLEQYF. Full variable domain (remainder filled in from reference TRBV15 and TRBJ2-7): DAMVIQNPRYQVTQFGKPVTLSCSQTLNHNVMYWYQQKSSQAPKLLFHYYDKDFNNEADTPDNFQSRRPNTSFCFLDIRSPGLGDTAMYLCATSRDHRGLEQYFGPGTRLTVT.

The chain couples TRBV7-6 to TRBJ2-1; 8 bases fit TRBD1. With 5 bases clipped from V and 8 bases from J, the junction kept 11 bases outside the gene matches. Per germline, CDR1 SGHVS and CDR2 FNYEAQ. This CDR3 spans 15 amino acids. The CDR3 DNA reads TGTGCCAGCAGCCCAGGACAGGGAGGTTGGGATGAGCAGTTCTTC. Its translation: CASSPGQGGWDEQFF. Variable domain in full (rest from reference TRBV7-6 and TRBJ2-1): GAGVSQSPRYKVTKRGQDVALRCDPISGHVSLYWYRQALGQGPEFLTYFNYEAQQDKSGLPNDRFSAERPEGSISTLTIQRTEQRDSAMYRCASSPGQGGWDEQFFGPGTRLTVL.

This sequence joins TRBV29-1 and TRBJ1-5; the D is unclear. The CDR3 is 14 residues long. V lost 4 bases, J lost 4 bases, and 14 bases lay in between. The germline CDR1 and CDR2 sequences are SQVTM and ANQGSEA. The CDR3 DNA reads TGCAGCGTTGTGGAGACGAACTCAAATCAGCCCCAGCATTTT. Translating gives CSVVETNSNQPQHF.

The rearrangement joins TRBV19 to TRBJ1-2, with D hard to call. There are 14 residues in the CDR3. Trimming cost V 7 bases and J 4 bases, with 16 bases left between them. The germline V gene encodes CDR1 LNHDA and CDR2 SQIVND (reference sequence). The CDR3 DNA follows: TGTGCCAGTAAGGTCCAGGCCCTTCTCTATGGCTACACCTTC. This translates into CASKVQALLYGYTF. Full variable domain (rest looked up from reference TRBV19 and TRBJ1-2): DGGITQSPKYLFRKEGQNVTLSCEQNLNHDAMYWYRQDPGQGLRLIYYSQIVNDFQKGDIAEGYSVSREKKESFPLTVTSAQKNPTAFYLCASKVQALLYGYTFGSGTRLTVV.

The chain has TRBV7-8 and TRBJ1-1; D gene unclear. V shed 5 bases and J shed 5 bases, with 15 bases lying between them. Germline V lookup: CDR1 SGHVS, CDR2 FQNEAQ. The length of the CDR3 is 14 residues. Here the CDR3 reads CASSLYGAGTEAFF. The CDR3 DNA reads as TGTGCCAGCAGCCTCTATGGAGCGGGTACTGAAGCTTTCTTT.

The chain combines TRBV19 with TRBJ1-1, with 9 bases lining up with TRBD1. V was clipped by 5 bases and J by 6 bases; unmatched bases: 10. CDR1 and CDR2 (germline): LNHDA, SQIVND (reference sequence). The CDR3 runs 15 residues. The CDR3: CASSARTGVDSEAFF. In DNA, the CDR3 is TGTGCCAGTAGTGCCCGGACAGGGGTGGATTCTGAAGCTTTCTTT.

This clone was recorded only once. The rearrangement uses TRBV15 and TRBJ2-7; TRBD2 matches at 8 bases. CDR3 length: 14 residues. The J segment lost 4 bases and the V segment lost 1 base, leaving 3 bases of the junction unmatched. Germline V gives CDR1 LNHNV, CDR2 YYDKDF (reference sequence). The chain's CDR3 is CATSRAQREYEQYF. In nucleotides, the CDR3 is TGTGCCACCAGCAGAGCCCAGCGGGAGTACGAGCAGTACTTC.

This chain joins TRBV2 and TRBJ2-6; no clear D gene. The CDR3 loop spans 14 amino acids. Germline V lookup: CDR1 SNHLY, CDR2 FYNNEI. The ends were cut back, 6 bases at V and 3 bases at J, with 9 bases in the middle. CDR3 in DNA: TGTGCCAGCAGCCCGCCCAGTGGGGCCAACGTCCTGACTTTC. Its protein product is CASSPPSGANVLTF.

This clone ranks as medium-sized. CDR3 amino acids: CASSSRTRRGTEAFF. The CDR3 nucleotides are TGTGCCAGCAGCTCCAGGACCAGGAGAGGCACTGAAGCTTTCTTT. The J gene is TRBJ1-1, the V gene TRBV7-4; D unclear. This CDR3 comprises 15 residues. The V gene lost 4 bases and the J gene lost 4 bases, with 16 bases spanning the gap. Germline V gene sequence: CDR1 SGHVT, CDR2 SQSDAQ.

The chain employs TRBV15 and TRBJ1-5; tentative D call: TRBD1 (5 bases). The CDR3 sequence is 15 residues long. In germline, CDR1 is LNHNV, CDR2 YYDKDF (reference sequence). With 3 bases removed from V and 6 bases from J, the gap between germline ends came to 15 bases. CDR3 region: CATSSPEGLSQPQHF. CDR3 coding DNA: TGTGCCACCAGCAGCCCCGAGGGGCTGAGTCAGCCCCAGCATTTT. Supplemented by reference TRBV15 and TRBJ1-5, the full variable domain reads DAMVIQNPRYQVTQFGKPVTLSCSQTLNHNVMYWYQQKSSQAPKLLFHYYDKDFNNEADTPDNFQSRRPNTSFCFLDIRSPGLGDTAMYLCATSSPEGLSQPQHFGDGTRLSIL.